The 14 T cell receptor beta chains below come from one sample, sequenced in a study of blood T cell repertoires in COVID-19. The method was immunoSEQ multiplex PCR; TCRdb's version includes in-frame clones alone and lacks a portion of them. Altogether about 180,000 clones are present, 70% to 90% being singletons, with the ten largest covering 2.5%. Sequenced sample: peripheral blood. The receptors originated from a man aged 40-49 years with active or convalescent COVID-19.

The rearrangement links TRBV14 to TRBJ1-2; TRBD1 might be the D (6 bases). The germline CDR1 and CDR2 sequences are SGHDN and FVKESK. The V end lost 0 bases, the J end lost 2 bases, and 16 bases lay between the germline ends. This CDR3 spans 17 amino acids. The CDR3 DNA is TGTGCCAGCAGCCAAGAAGTCAGGGGAGAACTGAACTATGGCTACACCTTC. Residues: CASSQEVRGELNYGYTF.

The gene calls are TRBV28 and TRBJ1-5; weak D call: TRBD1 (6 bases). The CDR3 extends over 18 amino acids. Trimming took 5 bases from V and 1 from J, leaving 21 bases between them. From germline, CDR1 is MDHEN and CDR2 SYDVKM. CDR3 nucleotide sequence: TGTGCCAGCAGTCCAGGAGGGGGGGCCATCGAAAGCAATCAGCCCCAGCATTTT. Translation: CASSPGGGAIESNQPQHF.

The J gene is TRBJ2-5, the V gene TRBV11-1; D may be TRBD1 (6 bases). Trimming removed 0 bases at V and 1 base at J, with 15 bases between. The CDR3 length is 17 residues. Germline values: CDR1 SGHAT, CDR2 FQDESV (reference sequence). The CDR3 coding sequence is TGTGCCAGCAGCTTAGCGACACAACAGGGTTCCCAAGAGACCCAGTACTTC. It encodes CASSLATQQGSQETQYF.

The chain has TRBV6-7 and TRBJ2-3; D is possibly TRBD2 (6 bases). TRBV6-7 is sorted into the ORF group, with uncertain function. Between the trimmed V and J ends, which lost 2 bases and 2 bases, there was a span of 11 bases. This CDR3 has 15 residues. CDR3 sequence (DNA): TGTGCCAGCAGTTACCCCGGGGGTAACACAGATACGCAGTATTTT. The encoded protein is CASSYPGGNTDTQYF.

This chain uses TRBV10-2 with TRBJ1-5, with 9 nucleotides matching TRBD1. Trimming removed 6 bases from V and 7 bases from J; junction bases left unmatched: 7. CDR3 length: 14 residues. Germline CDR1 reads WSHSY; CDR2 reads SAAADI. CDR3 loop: CASSLDRGWQPQHF. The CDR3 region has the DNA TGCGCCAGCAGCTTAGACAGGGGGTGGCAGCCCCAGCATTTT.

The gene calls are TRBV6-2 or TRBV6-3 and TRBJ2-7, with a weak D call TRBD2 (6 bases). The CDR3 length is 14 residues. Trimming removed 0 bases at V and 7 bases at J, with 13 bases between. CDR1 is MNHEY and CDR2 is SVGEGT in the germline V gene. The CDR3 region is CASSYSRGSGEQYF. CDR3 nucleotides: TGTGCCAGCAGTTACTCCCGGGGGTCGGGAGAGCAGTACTTC.

DNA for the CDR3: TGTGCCAGCAGCTGGGCCAGACTAGGAAACAATGAGCAGTTCTTC. Its translation: CASSWARLGNNEQFF. V and J are TRBV6-2 or TRBV6-3 and TRBJ2-1, with D perhaps TRBD2 (6 bases). The CDR3 consists of 15 residues. V lost 6 bases and J lost 5, with 17 bases in between. Germline lookup yields CDR1 MNHEY and CDR2 SVGEGT.

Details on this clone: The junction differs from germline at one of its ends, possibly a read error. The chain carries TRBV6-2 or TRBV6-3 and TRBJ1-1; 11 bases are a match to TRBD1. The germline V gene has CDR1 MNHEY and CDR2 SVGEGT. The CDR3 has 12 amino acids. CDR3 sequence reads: CASSYSDRGLLF. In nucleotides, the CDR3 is TGTGCCAGCAGTTACTCGGACAGGGGGCTCCTCTTT.

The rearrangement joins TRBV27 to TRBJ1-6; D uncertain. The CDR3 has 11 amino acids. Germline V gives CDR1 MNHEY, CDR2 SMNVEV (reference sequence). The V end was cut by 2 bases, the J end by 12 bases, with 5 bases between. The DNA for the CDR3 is TGTGCCAGCAGTTTAACAAGACCCCTCCACTTT. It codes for CASSLTRPLHF.

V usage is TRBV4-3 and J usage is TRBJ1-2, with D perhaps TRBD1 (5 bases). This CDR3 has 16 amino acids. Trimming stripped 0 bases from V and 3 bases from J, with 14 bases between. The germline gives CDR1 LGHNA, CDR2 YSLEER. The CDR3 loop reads CASSQDRQTEDYGYTF. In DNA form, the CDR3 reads TGCGCCAGCAGCCAAGATCGACAGACAGAAGACTATGGCTACACCTTC.

In DNA form, the CDR3 reads TGCGCCAGCAGCCCGCCCCCTCAGGGGAACACTGAAGCTTTCTTT. It codes for CASSPPPQGNTEAFF. This rearrangement joins TRBV4-1 to TRBJ1-1, with D tentatively TRBD1 (5 bases). The CDR3 runs to 15 residues. Germline V gives CDR1 MGHRA, CDR2 YSYEKL. V lost 4 bases, J lost 1 base, and 13 bases lay in between.

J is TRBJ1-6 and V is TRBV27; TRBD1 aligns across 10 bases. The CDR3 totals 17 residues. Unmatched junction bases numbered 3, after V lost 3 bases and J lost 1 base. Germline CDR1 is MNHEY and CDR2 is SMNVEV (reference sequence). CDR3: CASSLGDRGSYNSPLHF. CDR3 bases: TGTGCCAGCAGTTTGGGGGACAGGGGTTCCTATAATTCACCCCTCCACTTT.

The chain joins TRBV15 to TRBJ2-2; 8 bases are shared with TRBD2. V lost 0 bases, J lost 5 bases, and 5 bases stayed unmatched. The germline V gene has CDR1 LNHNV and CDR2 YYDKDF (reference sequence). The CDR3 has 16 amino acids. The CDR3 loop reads CATSRDLGGATGELFF. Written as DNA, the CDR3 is TGTGCCACCAGCAGAGATCTCGGGGGGGCTACCGGGGAGCTGTTTTTT.

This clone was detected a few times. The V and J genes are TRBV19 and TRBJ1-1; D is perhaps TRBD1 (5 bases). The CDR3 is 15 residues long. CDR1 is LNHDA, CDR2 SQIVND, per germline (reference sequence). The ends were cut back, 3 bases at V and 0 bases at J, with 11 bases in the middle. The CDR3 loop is CASSIGAGLNTEAFF. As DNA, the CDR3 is TGTGCCAGTAGTATTGGGGCAGGACTGAACACTGAAGCTTTCTTT.